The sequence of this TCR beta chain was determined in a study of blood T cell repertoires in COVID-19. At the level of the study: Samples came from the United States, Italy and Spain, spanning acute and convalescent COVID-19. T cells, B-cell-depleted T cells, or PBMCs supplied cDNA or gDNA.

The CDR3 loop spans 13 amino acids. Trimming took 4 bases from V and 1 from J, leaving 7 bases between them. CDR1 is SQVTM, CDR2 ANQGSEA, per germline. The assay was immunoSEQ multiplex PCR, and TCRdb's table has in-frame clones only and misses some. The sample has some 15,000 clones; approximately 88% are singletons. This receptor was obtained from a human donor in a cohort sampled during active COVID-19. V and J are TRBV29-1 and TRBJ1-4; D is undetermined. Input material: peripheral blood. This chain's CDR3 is CSVGGLTNEKLFF. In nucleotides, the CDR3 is TGCAGCGTTGGAGGCTTAACTAATGAAAAACTGTTTTTT.